The clone carrying this T cell receptor (beta chain) was seen many times. Its target is not known. Trimming shortened V by 0 bases and J by 4 bases, and 10 bases separated the two germline ends. The CDR3 extends over 15 amino acids. The germline CDR1 and CDR2 sequences are SGDLS and YYNGEE. This sample is drawn from a study of T-cell memory formation after mild COVID-19. Study in general: Largely, TCR clusters stayed within a single donor. Study conclusions and caveats: Cross-reactive memory seemingly joined, as some responding clones were found in pre-infection memory. CM and EM subsets held most contracting CD4+ clones; EMRA held CD8+ ones.

TCR alpha and TCR beta cDNA libraries carrying sample barcodes and UMIs were produced by 5'RACE using constant-segment primers. TCRdb re-derived calls from the 5' RACE reads in MiXCR, one entry per CDR3 protein. The sample has about 38,000 distinct CDR3 sequences; 10% to 12% are singletons. The sequencing sample was made of PBMCs or a T cell subset sorted from them (not recorded which). V usage is TRBV9 and J usage is TRBJ2-2; D gene unclear. The source of this sequence is a man younger than 30 who had mild COVID-19 (a few samples of this study predate the infection). Cell type and time point are not known. The CDR3 DNA reads TGTGCCAGCAGCGTAGATGGCAGCAGCACCGGGGAGCTGTTTTTT. Its translation is CASSVDGSSTGELFF.